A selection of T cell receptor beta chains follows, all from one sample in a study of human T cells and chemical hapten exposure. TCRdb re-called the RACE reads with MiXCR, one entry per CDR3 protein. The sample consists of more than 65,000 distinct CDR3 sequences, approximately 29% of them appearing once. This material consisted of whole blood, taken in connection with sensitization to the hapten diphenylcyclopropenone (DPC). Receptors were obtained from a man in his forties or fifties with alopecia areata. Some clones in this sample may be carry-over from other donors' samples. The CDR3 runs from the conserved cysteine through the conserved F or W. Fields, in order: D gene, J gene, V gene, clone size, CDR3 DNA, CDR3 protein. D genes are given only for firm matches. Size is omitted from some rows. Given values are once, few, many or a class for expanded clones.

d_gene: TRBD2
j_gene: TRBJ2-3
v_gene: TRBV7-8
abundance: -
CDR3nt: TGTGCCAGCAGCGAACTAGCGATGGGGGGCACAGATACGCAGTATTTT
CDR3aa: CASSELAMGGTDTQYF

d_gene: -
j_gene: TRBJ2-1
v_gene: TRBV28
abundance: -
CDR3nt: TGTGCCAGCAGGGGGGGTGGTGAGCAGTTCTTC
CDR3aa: CASRGGGEQFF

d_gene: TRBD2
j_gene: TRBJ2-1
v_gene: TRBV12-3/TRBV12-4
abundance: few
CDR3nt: TGTGCCAGCATTAGACTAGCGGGGCTGAGTTACAATGAGCAGTTCTTC
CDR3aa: CASIRLAGLSYNEQFF

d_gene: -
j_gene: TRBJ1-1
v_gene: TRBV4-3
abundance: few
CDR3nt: TGCGCCAGCAGCCAAGATCTCAACAGGGACACTGAAGCTTTCTTT
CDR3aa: CASSQDLNRDTEAFF

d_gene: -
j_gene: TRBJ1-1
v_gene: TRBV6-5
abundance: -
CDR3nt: TGTGCCAGCAGTGGTTTTACAGGACTTAATGAAGCTTTCTTT
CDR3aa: CASSGFTGLNEAFF

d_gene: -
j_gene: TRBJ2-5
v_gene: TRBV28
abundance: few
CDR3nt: TGTGCCAGCAGGGAGCAGGGCCCCAAAGAGACCCAGTACTTC
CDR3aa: CASREQGPKETQYF

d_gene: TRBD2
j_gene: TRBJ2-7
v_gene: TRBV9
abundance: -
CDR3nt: TGTGCCAGCAGCGTCGGGACTAGCGGTTACGAGCAGTACTTC
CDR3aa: CASSVGTSGYEQYF

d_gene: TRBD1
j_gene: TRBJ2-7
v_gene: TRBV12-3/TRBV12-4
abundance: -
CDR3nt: TGTGCCAGCAGTTATACCGGGACAGCCTTCTACGAGCAGTACTTC
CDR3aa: CASSYTGTAFYEQYF

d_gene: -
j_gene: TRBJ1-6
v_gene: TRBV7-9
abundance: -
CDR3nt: TGTGCCAGCACCTTCAACGGGAACCCCCCCTCACCCCTCCACTTT
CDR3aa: CASTFNGNPPSPLHF

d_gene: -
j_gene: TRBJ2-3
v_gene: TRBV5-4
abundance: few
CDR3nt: TGTGCCAGCAGCTTGGGGCAGATCACAGATACGCAGTATTTT
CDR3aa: CASSLGQITDTQYF

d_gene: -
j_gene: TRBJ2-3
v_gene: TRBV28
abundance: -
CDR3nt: TGTGCCAGCAGTTTCGACCGGGACTCCCGCCCAGATACGCAGTATTTT
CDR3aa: CASSFDRDSRPDTQYF

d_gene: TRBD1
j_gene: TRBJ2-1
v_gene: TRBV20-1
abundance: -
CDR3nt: TGCAGTGCTAGAGAATTAGGGACAGGGGGCGCAAGGCAGTTCTTC
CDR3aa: CSARELGTGGARQFF

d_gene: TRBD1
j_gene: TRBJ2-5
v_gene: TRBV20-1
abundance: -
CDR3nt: TGCAGTGCTAGAGGAAAGACAGGGGTTGAGGAGACCCAGTACTTC
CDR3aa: CSARGKTGVEETQYF

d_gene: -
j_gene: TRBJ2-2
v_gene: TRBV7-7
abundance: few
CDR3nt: TGTGCCAGCAGCCCCAGCTCCCCGAACACCGGGGAGCTGTTTTTT
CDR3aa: CASSPSSPNTGELFF

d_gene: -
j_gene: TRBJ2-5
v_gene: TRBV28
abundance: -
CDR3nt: TGTGCCAGCAGATCAATGAAGACCCAGTACTTC
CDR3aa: CASRSMKTQYF

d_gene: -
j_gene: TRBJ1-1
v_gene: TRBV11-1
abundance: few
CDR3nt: TGTGCCAGCAAGGAAGCGCTGAACACTGAAGCTTTCTTT
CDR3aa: CASKEALNTEAFF

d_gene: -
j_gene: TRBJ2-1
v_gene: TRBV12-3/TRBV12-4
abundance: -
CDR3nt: TGTGCCAGCAGTTTAAAGCAGACAACCAATGAGCAGTTCTTC
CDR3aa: CASSLKQTTNEQFF

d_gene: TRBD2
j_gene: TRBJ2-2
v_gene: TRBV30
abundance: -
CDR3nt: TGTGCCTGGAGTGTTAGCGGGAGGGCGACCGGGGAGCTGTTTTTT
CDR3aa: CAWSVSGRATGELFF

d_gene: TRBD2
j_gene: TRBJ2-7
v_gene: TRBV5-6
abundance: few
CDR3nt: TGTGCCAGCAGTCGAGGGACTACCATATCCTACGAGCAGTACTTC
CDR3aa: CASSRGTTISYEQYF

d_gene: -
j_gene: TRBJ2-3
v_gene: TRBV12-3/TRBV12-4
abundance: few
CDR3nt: TGTGCCAGCAGTTTGTCGGCTAGCGGCACAGATACGCAGTATTTT
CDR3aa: CASSLSASGTDTQYF

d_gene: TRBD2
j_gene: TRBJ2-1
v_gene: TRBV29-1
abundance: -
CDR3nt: TGCAGCTCCCGAACCGGGGGGGTAGGCTACAATGAGCAGTTCTTC
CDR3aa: CSSRTGGVGYNEQFF

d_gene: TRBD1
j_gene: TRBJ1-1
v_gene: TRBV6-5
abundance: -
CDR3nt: TGTGCCAGCAGCCGACAGGGGGTCACTGAAGCTTTCTTT
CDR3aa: CASSRQGVTEAFF

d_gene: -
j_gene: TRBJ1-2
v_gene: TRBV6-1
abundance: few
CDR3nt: TGTGCCAGCGCCGAGAACTATGGCTACACCTTC
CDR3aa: CASAENYGYTF

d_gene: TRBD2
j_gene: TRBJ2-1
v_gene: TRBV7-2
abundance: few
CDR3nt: TGTGCCAGCAGCTTAGGGTGGGGGACTAGCTTTGAGCAGTTCTTC
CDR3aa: CASSLGWGTSFEQFF